Listed here is a single T cell receptor beta chain. TCRdb's table, derived via immunoSEQ multiplex PCR, lists solely in-frame clones and lacks some. The sample carries about 120,000 clones, around 68% recorded once. The sample is drawn from a study of shared clonotypes between healthy human individuals. The sample consisted of memory CD8+ T cells sorted from blood. Subset meaning: CD45RO+ cells pooled with CCR7-negative TemRA cells. The clonotype comes from a woman aged 25 to 39 in good health.

CDR3 DNA sequence: TGCAGCGTTGTTTCTAGCGGGAGCAACTATACGCAGTATTTT. It codes for CSVVSSGSNYTQYF. The rearrangement uses TRBV29-1 and TRBJ2-3; the match to TRBD2 covers 10 bases. Trimming cost V 4 bases and J 7 bases; bases outside gene matches: 8. Germline values: CDR1 SQVTM, CDR2 ANQGSEA. The CDR3 is made up of 14 amino acids.